What follows are 18 T cell receptor beta chains derived from one specimen sequenced in a study of blood T cells in healthy people across ages. Through a sample-barcoded 5' primer and a J-beta primer mix, a second PCR was run for roughly 6 to 12 cycles. TCRdb re-called the 5' RACE reads through MiXCR, storing one row per CDR3 protein. The sample holds 800,000 to 950,000 distinct CDR3 sequences, approximately 49% seen once. Sequencing was carried out using blood. The receptor source for this set is a young man in good health.

The V and J genes are TRBV28 and TRBJ2-7; no reliable D call. CDR1 is MDHEN and CDR2 is SYDVKM in the germline V gene. The ends were cut back, 7 bases at V and 0 bases at J, with 10 bases in the middle. The CDR3 extends over 13 amino acids. CDR3 in DNA: TGTGCCAGCAATACCCAAATCTCCTACGAGCAGTACTTC. Translated: CASNTQISYEQYF.

V usage is TRBV13 and J usage is TRBJ2-3; D is uncertain. Germline CDR1 PRHDT, CDR2 FYEKMQ (reference sequence). This CDR3 region has 15 residues. The germline V and J ends were trimmed by 5 bases and 6 bases, with 18 bases remaining between them. CDR3 DNA sequence: TGTGCCAGCAGCCCTCGGACCACACGAACGGATACGCAGTATTTT. As protein: CASSPRTTRTDTQYF.

Only a few counts were recorded for this clonotype. The CDR3, as DNA: TGTGCCATCAGTGAGTCGACGGCGGTGAAGTTAGGTGGGGCCAACGTCCTGACTTTC. Its translation: CAISESTAVKLGGANVLTF. The V and J genes are TRBV10-3 and TRBJ2-6; the D is unclear. V gave up 0 bases and J gave up 3 bases, with 18 bases separating them. Germline CDR1 reads ENHRY; CDR2 reads SYGVKD. The CDR3 totals 19 residues.

This clonotype was counted a single time. CDR3: CASSFDPLTGRQPQHF. CDR3 in DNA: TGTGCCAGCAGTTTTGATCCCCTTACAGGGAGACAGCCCCAGCATTTT. The genes are TRBV12-3 or TRBV12-4 and TRBJ1-5, with TRBD1 as a possible D gene (6 bases). Trimming removed 3 bases at V and 7 bases at J, with 19 bases between. This CDR3 has 16 amino acids.

The rearrangement joins TRBV3-1 to TRBJ1-4; weak D call: TRBD1 (5 bases). Trimming pared 0 bases from V and 8 bases from J, leaving 16 bases between. Per germline, CDR1 LGHDT and CDR2 YNNKEL (reference sequence). This CDR3 is 16 amino acids long. The CDR3 sequence is CASSQERDLQREKLFF. The CDR3 bases are TGTGCCAGCAGCCAAGAACGGGACTTACAGCGGGAAAAACTGTTTTTT. The full variable domain, completed using reference TRBV3-1 and TRBJ1-4, is DTAVSQTPKYLVTQMGNDKSIKCEQNLGHDTMYWYKQDSKKFLKIMFSYNNKELIINETVPNRFSPKSPDKAHLNLHINSLELGDSAVYFCASSQERDLQREKLFFGSGTQLSVL.

The chain employs TRBV7-2 and TRBJ2-1, with 8 nucleotides matching TRBD1. Germline CDR1 and CDR2: SGHTA and FQGNSA. J was trimmed by 3 bases and V by 7 bases; bases with no gene match: 8. The CDR3 loop spans 15 amino acids. The CDR3 sequence is CASNLRTGIYNEQFF. In DNA, the CDR3 is TGTGCCAGCAACCTCCGGACAGGGATCTACAATGAGCAGTTCTTC.

This clonotype was observed a few times. V and J are TRBV7-2 and TRBJ1-4, with D unresolved. CDR3 length: 16 residues. Germline values: CDR1 SGHTA, CDR2 FQGNSA. Trimming took 1 base from V and 1 from J, leaving 10 bases between them. CDR3: CASSLGSGGTNEKLFF. In DNA, the CDR3 is TGTGCCAGCAGCTTAGGCTCCGGAGGAACTAATGAAAAACTGTTTTTT.

This chain uses TRBV9 with TRBJ2-1; weak D call: TRBD2 (6 bases). This CDR3 spans 17 amino acids. V lost 0 bases to trimming and J lost 0 bases, with 13 bases between them. Per germline, CDR1 SGDLS and CDR2 YYNGEE. The CDR3 protein is CASSVVGGGSSYNEQFF. In DNA form, the CDR3 reads TGTGCCAGCAGCGTAGTTGGCGGAGGGAGCTCCTACAATGAGCAGTTCTTC.

This clonotype was found a few times. The rearrangement links TRBV20-1 to TRBJ2-5, with D maybe TRBD1 (6 bases). This CDR3 has 13 residues. Germline CDR1 is DFQATT and CDR2 is SNEGSKA (reference sequence). The V end lost 4 bases, the J end lost 3 bases, and 12 bases lay between the germline ends. The CDR3 is CSAKGQTKETQYF. The CDR3 bases are TGCAGTGCTAAAGGACAGACGAAAGAGACCCAGTACTTC.

The V and J genes are TRBV6-5 and TRBJ2-7; 8 bases are a match to TRBD1. Germline CDR1 MNHEY, CDR2 SVGAGI. After removal of 6 bases from V and 2 bases from J, the junction contained 6 bases not matched to a gene. This CDR3 is 14 amino acids long. CDR3 nucleotides: TGTGCCAGCAGCAAAGACAGGGGAACCTACGAGCAGTACTTC. It encodes CASSKDRGTYEQYF.

This clonotype was counted only a few times. The chain joins TRBV7-2 to TRBJ2-4; D uncertain. The DNA end lines up better with TRBJ2-7; the J call may be wrong. Germline assignment: CDR1 SGHTA and CDR2 FQGNSA. CDR3 length equals 12 residues. In nucleotides, the CDR3 is TGTGCCAGCAGCTTCGACCATTACGAGCAGTACTTC. Translated, it gives CASSFDHYEQYF.

The rearrangement joins TRBV6-1 to TRBJ2-3, with no clear D. Trimming pared 7 bases from V and 0 bases from J, leaving 8 bases between. The CDR3 has 13 residues. The V gene's germline CDR1 is MNHNS and CDR2 SASEGT. CDR3 DNA sequence: TGTGCCAGCACTCAAACTAGCACAGATACGCAGTATTTT. The encoded protein is CASTQTSTDTQYF.

On this clonotype itself: The junction shows a germline mismatch at one end, possibly a read error. This chain connects TRBV6-4 to TRBJ2-5, with 9 bases matching TRBD1. Looked up from germline, CDR1 is MRHNA and CDR2 is SNTAGT. There are 16 residues in the CDR3. CDR3 sequence (DNA): TGTGCCGGCAGCGGTGACAGGGGGGCATTATTAGAGACCCAGTACTTC. It encodes CAGSGDRGALLETQYF.

This clonotype was counted between two and nine times. The chain combines TRBV4-1 with TRBJ2-3; 9 nucleotides agree with TRBD2. The CDR3 extends over 18 amino acids. The V gene's germline CDR1 is MGHRA and CDR2 YSYEKL. With 0 bases clipped from V and 0 bases from J, the junction kept 7 bases outside the gene matches. The CDR3 is CASSQDRASGASTDTQYF. CDR3 bases: TGCGCCAGCAGCCAAGATAGGGCTAGCGGGGCCAGCACAGATACGCAGTATTTT.

This chain connects TRBV12-5 to TRBJ2-2, with D tentatively TRBD1 (5 bases). Germline CDR1 reads LGHNT; CDR2 reads FRNRAP. The CDR3 runs 13 residues. Deletions cut 6 bases from V and 6 bases from J, with 11 bases between. The CDR3 region is CASGNGAAGELFF. CDR3 in DNA: TGTGCTAGTGGCAATGGGGCCGCCGGGGAGCTGTTTTTT.

This sequence joins TRBV6-5 and TRBJ2-1; 9 bases fit TRBD2. The CDR3 consists of 15 residues. Germline lookup yields CDR1 MNHEY and CDR2 SVGAGI. The V gene end was trimmed by 6 bases and the J gene end by 2 bases; junction bases not matched to a gene: 5. This chain's CDR3 is CASRRGGGTYNEQFF. DNA for the CDR3: TGTGCCAGCAGGCGGGGGGGCGGGACCTACAATGAGCAGTTCTTC.

This clonotype was found once. The DNA of the CDR3 is TGTGCCAGCAGCTCGCAATCCGGGAAACCTTACGAGCAGTACTTC. It codes for CASSSQSGKPYEQYF. This chain connects TRBV7-2 to TRBJ2-7; possible D gene TRBD2, 5 bases. Germline CDR1 and CDR2: SGHTA and FQGNSA. V was cut by 4 bases and J by 4 bases, with 17 bases left in between. The CDR3 consists of 15 residues.

The V call is TRBV4-2, the J call TRBJ2-2; 9 bases line up with TRBD2. The germline V gene has CDR1 LGHNA and CDR2 YNFKEQ. With 0 bases clipped from V and 5 bases from J, the junction kept 7 bases outside the gene matches. This CDR3 has 17 amino acids. In DNA, the CDR3 is TGTGCCAGCAGCCAAGATCTGGCGCGGGGGGGGACCGGGGAGCTGTTTTTT. Translation: CASSQDLARGGTGELFF.